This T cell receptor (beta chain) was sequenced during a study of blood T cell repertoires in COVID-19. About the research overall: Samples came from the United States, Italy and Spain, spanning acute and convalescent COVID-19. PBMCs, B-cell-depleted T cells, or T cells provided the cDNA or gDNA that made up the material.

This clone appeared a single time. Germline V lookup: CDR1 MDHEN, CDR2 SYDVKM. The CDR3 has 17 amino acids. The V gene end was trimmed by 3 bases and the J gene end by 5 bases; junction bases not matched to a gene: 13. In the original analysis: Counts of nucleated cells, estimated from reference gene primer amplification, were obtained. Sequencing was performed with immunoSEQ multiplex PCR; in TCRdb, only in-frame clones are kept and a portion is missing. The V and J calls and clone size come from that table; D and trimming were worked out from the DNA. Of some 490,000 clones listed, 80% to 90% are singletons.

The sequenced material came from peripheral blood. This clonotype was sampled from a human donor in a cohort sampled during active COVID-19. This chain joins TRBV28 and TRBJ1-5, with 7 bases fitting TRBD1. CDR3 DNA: TGTGCCAGCAGTTTCTCCCCCAGGGGGAGGATGTATCAGCCCCAGCATTTT. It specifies CASSFSPRGRMYQPQHF.